The 24 T cell receptor beta chains presented below share a single source sample, sequenced in a study of cytomegalovirus exposure and HLA in healthy donors. A multiplex PCR was run with 60 Vbeta primers and 13 Jbeta primers. Sequencing was performed with immunoSEQ multiplex PCR; in TCRdb, only in-frame clones are kept and a portion is missing. The sample contains 170,000 or so clones, just under 80% of which appear only once. The specimen was PBMCs. Source of these receptors: a woman aged 50 to 60 in good health and CMV-seropositive.

The V call is TRBV2, the J call TRBJ2-1; 8 bases match TRBD2. Germline loops: CDR1 SNHLY, CDR2 FYNNEI. V lost 7 bases, J lost 4 bases, and 6 bases stayed unmatched. This CDR3 is built from 14 residues. CDR3 loop: CASIRAGVYNEQFF. The CDR3, as DNA: TGTGCCAGCATTAGAGCGGGGGTTTACAATGAGCAGTTCTTC.

This chain uses TRBV6-1 with TRBJ1-4; D unresolved. This CDR3 is built from 15 residues. Germline V CDR1 and CDR2: MNHNS, SASEGT. The V gene lost 6 bases and the J gene lost 0 bases, with 11 bases spanning the gap. The DNA for the CDR3 is TGTGCCAGCAGCACCGGGAGCGCAACTAATGAAAAACTGTTTTTT. Protein sequence: CASSTGSATNEKLFF.

The chain uses TRBV5-6 and TRBJ1-2, with TRBD1 matching over 7 bases. Unmatched junction bases numbered 10, after V lost 0 bases and J lost 5 bases. This CDR3 has 16 residues. CDR1 SGHDT and CDR2 YYEEEE come from the germline V gene. For the CDR3, the DNA is TGTGCCAGCAGCTTGGAGGGGGCCGTTTACCCGTATGGCTACACCTTC. Translated: CASSLEGAVYPYGYTF.

J is TRBJ2-7 and V is TRBV19; TRBD2 might be the D (6 bases). This CDR3 is 15 amino acids long. Germline-derived CDR1 and CDR2 are LNHDA and SQIVND (reference sequence). Trimming pared 6 bases from V and 2 bases from J, leaving 17 bases between. This CDR3 reads CASRGTKAGTYEQYF. CDR3 sequence (DNA): TGTGCCAGTAGGGGGACCAAGGCGGGGACCTACGAGCAGTACTTC.

Note on this clone: A junction end diverges from the germline sequence, so it may reflect a read error. J is TRBJ2-7 and V is TRBV7-9, with TRBD2 identical over 7 bases. CDR1 is SEHNR, CDR2 FQNEAQ, per germline (reference sequence). There are 12 residues in the CDR3. The CDR3 DNA reads as TGTTCCAGCAGCTGGGGGGGAGGCGAGCAGTACTTC. This translates into CSSSWGGGEQYF. The entire variable domain, with the rest obtained from reference TRBV7-9 and TRBJ2-7, is as follows: DTGVSQNPRHKITKRGQNVTFRCDPISEHNRLYWYRQTLGQGPEFLTYFQNEAQLEKSRLLSDRFSAERPKGSFSTLEIQRTEQGDSAMYLCSSSWGGGEQYFGPGTRLTVT.

CDR3 loop: CASSTQGANVDTQYF. DNA of the CDR3: TGCGCCAGCAGCACACAGGGGGCGAACGTAGATACGCAGTATTTT. This chain uses TRBV4-1 with TRBJ2-3, with 9 nucleotides matching TRBD1. The CDR3 is 15 amino acids. V shed 5 bases and J 5 bases; nucleotides not matched to a gene: 8. From germline, CDR1 is MGHRA and CDR2 YSYEKL.

This chain connects TRBV2 to TRBJ1-3; the D gene is possibly TRBD1 (5 bases). The V gene lost 8 bases and the J gene lost 4 bases, with 12 bases spanning the gap. CDR1 and CDR2 (germline): SNHLY, FYNNEI. The CDR3 totals 13 residues. CDR3 in DNA: TGTGCCAGCGAGACAGTCCACGGAAACACCATATATTTT. As protein: CASETVHGNTIYF.

The V call is TRBV18, the J call TRBJ2-7, with D maybe TRBD2 (6 bases). Trimming removed 5 bases at V and 6 bases at J, with 14 bases between. Germline V gene lookup returns CDR1 KGHSH and CDR2 LQKENI. This CDR3 spans 13 amino acids. This chain's CDR3 is CASSATLGGEQYF. The CDR3 DNA follows: TGTGCCAGCTCAGCCACCTTGGGGGGCGAGCAGTACTTC.

V and J are TRBV5-1 and TRBJ1-2; TRBD1 aligns across 7 bases. J was trimmed by 1 base and V by 4 bases; bases with no gene match: 4. The CDR3 is 14 residues long. Germline V lookup: CDR1 SGHRS, CDR2 YFSETQ. DNA for the CDR3: TGCGCCAGCAGCGGAGGGGGCGGTAACTATGGCTACACCTTC. Amino acid sequence: CASSGGGGNYGYTF.

This clone was seen only a few times. This sequence joins TRBV5-1 and TRBJ1-4; TRBD1 might be the D (5 bases). The CDR3 is 17 amino acids. The germline V gene has CDR1 SGHRS and CDR2 YFSETQ. The V end was cut by 3 bases, the J end by 2 bases, with 17 bases between. In nucleotides, the CDR3 is TGCGCCAGCAGCTGGGGCGGGGGAGGCGCGACTAATGAAAAACTGTTTTTT. Protein sequence: CASSWGGGGATNEKLFF.

The J gene is TRBJ2-1, the V gene TRBV5-6, with TRBD1 matching 8 bases. Germline V gene data show CDR1 as SGHDT and CDR2 as YYEEEE. V gave up 4 bases and J gave up 6 bases; unmatched junction bases: 9. This CDR3 is built from 15 residues. CDR3 loop: CASSVPPGGLNEQFF. The CDR3 DNA reads TGTGCCAGCAGCGTACCCCCAGGGGGCCTCAATGAGCAGTTCTTC.

The chain couples TRBV25-1 to TRBJ1-1, with TRBD1 identical over 8 bases. The CDR3 has 13 residues. Germline assignment: CDR1 MGHDK and CDR2 SYGVNS. V lost 10 bases and J lost 5; bases outside the gene matches: 9. The CDR3 region has the DNA TGTGCCACCAAAACAGGGGGAAGGACTGAAGCTTTCTTT. It translates to CATKTGGRTEAFF.

The genes are TRBV5-1 and TRBJ2-3, with a possible D match to TRBD2 (6 bases). Trimming stripped 1 base from V and 4 bases from J, with 10 bases between. The CDR3 is 14 amino acids. Germline assignment: CDR1 SGHRS and CDR2 YFSETQ. The CDR3 sequence: CASSLKEGPDTQYF. CDR3 nucleotide sequence: TGCGCCAGCAGCTTGAAGGAGGGGCCAGATACGCAGTATTTT.

The chain has TRBV30 and TRBJ2-7; TRBD1 matches at 9 bases. The germline gives CDR1 GTSNPN, CDR2 SVGIG (reference sequence). CDR3 length equals 13 residues. V was clipped by 7 bases and J by 4 bases; unmatched bases: 8. The CDR3 spells CAYNRDRAYEQYF. For the CDR3, the DNA is TGTGCCTACAACCGGGACAGGGCATACGAGCAGTACTTC.

The chain links TRBV9 to TRBJ1-1; D uncertain. Germline loops: CDR1 SGDLS, CDR2 YYNGEE. Trimming took off 3 bases at V and 1 base at J, with 13 bases between the two ends. The CDR3 length is 15 residues. DNA of the CDR3: TGTGCCAGCAGCGGGAGCACTGGAGGGAACACTGAAGCTTTCTTT. This codes for CASSGSTGGNTEAFF.

The chain carries TRBV29-1 and TRBJ1-5; D call uncertain. CDR3 length: 14 amino acids. Germline V gene data show CDR1 as SQVTM and CDR2 as ANQGSEA. Trimming took 6 bases from V and 1 from J, leaving 13 bases between them. In DNA, the CDR3 is TGCAGCGTCCTCGATTCGGGGAGCAATCAGCCCCAGCATTTT. This translates into CSVLDSGSNQPQHF.

This sequence joins TRBV9 and TRBJ1-5; D is unclear. Germline CDR1 SGDLS, CDR2 YYNGEE. The CDR3 is made up of 14 amino acids. V was cut by 4 bases and J by 7 bases, with 15 bases left in between. The CDR3 reads CASSPKRRSQPQHF. The CDR3 DNA is TGTGCCAGCAGCCCCAAGAGGAGGAGCCAGCCCCAGCATTTT.

The chain is built from TRBV5-6 and TRBJ1-3; D ambiguous. The CDR3 runs to 14 residues. V lost 0 bases, J lost 4 bases, and 8 bases lay in between. CDR1 and CDR2 from the germline V gene are SGHDT and YYEEEE. The CDR3 coding sequence is TGTGCCAGCAGCTTGGCTGGCATCGGAAACACCATATATTTT. The encoded protein is CASSLAGIGNTIYF.

The J gene is TRBJ1-6, the V gene TRBV13, with TRBD1 matching 8 bases. The CDR3 consists of 17 residues. In germline, CDR1 is PRHDT, CDR2 FYEKMQ (reference sequence). With V trimmed by 0 bases and J by 9 bases, 10 bases remained unmatched. The CDR3 sequence: CASSLGPDRVWGSPLHF. As DNA, the CDR3 is TGTGCCAGCAGCTTAGGCCCGGACAGGGTCTGGGGTTCACCCCTCCACTTT.

V usage is TRBV7-2 and J usage is TRBJ2-5; D may be TRBD2 (7 bases). CDR3 length: 14 amino acids. V lost 5 bases, J lost 1 base, and 11 bases lay in between. Looked up from germline, CDR1 is SGHTA and CDR2 is FQGNSA. CDR3 sequence: CASSPGGLQETQYF. CDR3 coding DNA: TGTGCCAGCAGCCCGGGGGGCCTCCAAGAGACCCAGTACTTC. Full variable domain (rest looked up from reference TRBV7-2 and TRBJ2-5): GAGVSQSPSNKVTEKGKDVELRCDPISGHTALYWYRQSLGQGLEFLIYFQGNSAPDKSGLPSDRFSAERTGGSVSTLTIQRTQQEDSAVYLCASSPGGLQETQYFGPGTRLLVL.

The rearrangement uses TRBV10-3 and TRBJ1-3; possibly TRBD1 for D (5 bases). The V gene's germline CDR1 is ENHRY and CDR2 SYGVKD. Trimming pared 6 bases from V and 0 bases from J, leaving 15 bases between. CDR3 length: 16 amino acids. CDR3 protein: CAIRPGTSYSGNTIYF. CDR3 in DNA: TGTGCCATCAGGCCCGGGACTTCCTACTCTGGAAACACCATATATTTT.

CDR3 loop: CASSPSGQDLNEKLFF. CDR3 DNA: TGTGCCAGCAGCCCCTCCGGACAGGACCTCAATGAAAAACTGTTTTTT. This chain links TRBV7-8 with TRBJ1-4, with 7 nucleotides matching TRBD1. From germline, CDR1 is SGHVS and CDR2 FQNEAQ. CDR3 length: 16 amino acids. V gave up 5 bases and J gave up 5 bases; unmatched junction bases: 11.

The chain is built from TRBV19 and TRBJ1-2, with 7 bases identical to TRBD1. J lost 4 bases, V lost 6 bases, and 2 bases had no gene match. CDR1 is LNHDA and CDR2 is SQIVND in the germline V gene (reference sequence). The CDR3 is 12 residues long. The CDR3 region has the DNA TGTGCCAGTAGCGACAGGGCCTATGGCTACACCTTC. Translation: CASSDRAYGYTF.

As for this clone: One end of the junction fails to match germline, which may point to a read error. The V call is TRBV10-3, the J call TRBJ2-7; 9 positions match TRBD2. The CDR3 is 16 residues long. Germline lookup yields CDR1 ENHRY and CDR2 SYGVKD. The CDR3 nucleotides read TGTGCCATCAGTGAGTCGACTGGCGGGGGGGCCTACGGGCAGTACTTC. Translated, it gives CAISESTGGGAYGQYF.